Listed below are T cell receptor beta chains from one sample, sequenced in a study of T-cell memory formation after mild COVID-19. TCRdb re-called the 5' RACE reads through MiXCR, storing one row per CDR3 protein. The table has approximately 250,000 distinct CDR3 sequences, 15% to 20% seen once. The sequenced material came from PBMCs or a T cell subset sorted from them (not recorded which). These TCRs come from a man aged 18 to 35 who had mild COVID-19 (a few samples of this study predate the infection). Cell type and time point are not known. Each CDR3 is given with its conserved first and last residue. Each record gives: V gene, D gene, J gene, clone size, CDR3 DNA, CDR3 protein. A D gene is named only where the DNA matches it firmly. The listing skips clone size in some rows; elsewhere it reads once, few, many or a size class.

>TRBV20-1|NA|TRBJ2-3|NA
TGCAGTGCTACCACAGATACGCAGTATTTT
CSATTDTQYF
>TRBV4-3|TRBD1|TRBJ1-2|NA
TGCGCCAGCAGCCAAGTCCTGGACAGGGGCGACTATGGCTACACCTTC
CASSQVLDRGDYGYTF
>TRBV6-2/TRBV6-3|NA|TRBJ2-1|few
TGTGCCAGCAGTCCAGGGACTTTGAACTCCTACAATGAGCAGTTCTTC
CASSPGTLNSYNEQFF
>TRBV5-1|NA|TRBJ2-6|few
TGCGCCAGCAGCCCACCACAGGACTCTGGGGCCAACGTCCTGACTTTC
CASSPPQDSGANVLTF
>TRBV6-6|NA|TRBJ2-3|NA
TGTGCCAGCAGTAGGGGGGAGCTGTCTAGCACAGATACGCAGTATTTT
CASSRGELSSTDTQYF
>TRBV3-1|NA|TRBJ1-1|NA
TGTGCCAGCAGCCATGCTGGGGGGCCTGAAGCTTTCTTT
CASSHAGGPEAFF
>TRBV9|TRBD2|TRBJ2-1|few
TGTGCCAGCAGCGTAGGGCTAGCGGGGATGCATGAGCAGTTCTTC
CASSVGLAGMHEQFF
>TRBV7-2|NA|TRBJ1-2|few
TGTGCCAGCAGCTTAGGGGCCGTTAACTATGGCTACACCTTC
CASSLGAVNYGYTF
>TRBV5-1|TRBD1|TRBJ2-3|NA
TGCGCCAGCAGCTTGACAGGGGGCTCAATCACAGATACGCAGTATTTT
CASSLTGGSITDTQYF
>TRBV7-9|TRBD2|TRBJ2-3|NA
TGTGCCAGCAGCCGCGGGGGGGGGCCTAGCACAGATACGCAGTATTTT
CASSRGGGPSTDTQYF
>TRBV24-1|TRBD2|TRBJ2-3|NA
TGTGCCACCAGTGGAGCGGGGGGGCCCACAGATACGCAGTATTTT
CATSGAGGPTDTQYF
>TRBV28|TRBD2|TRBJ2-5|few
TGTGCCAGCACCCCGGGGGGGGTCCTTCAAGAGACCCAGTACTTC
CASTPGGVLQETQYF
>TRBV27|TRBD1|TRBJ2-3|few
TGTGCCAGCAGTGGACAGGGGCGACGGGCAGATACGCAGTATTTT
CASSGQGRRADTQYF
>TRBV15|NA|TRBJ2-3|NA
TGTGCCACCAGCAGAGATCCCAAGACCGGCACAGATACGCAGTATTTT
CATSRDPKTGTDTQYF
>TRBV7-9|NA|TRBJ1-6|few
TGTGCCAGCAGCAACCGGGACCTAAATTCACCCCTCCACTTT
CASSNRDLNSPLHF
>TRBV4-3|NA|TRBJ2-3|NA
TGCGCCAGCAGCCAAGATTTATTTAGTCTCCCCACAGATACGCAGTATTTT
CASSQDLFSLPTDTQYF
>TRBV6-2/TRBV6-3|NA|TRBJ2-1|few
TGTGCCAGCAGCCCGCCCGAGTTGGGGGACAATGAGCAGTTCTTC
CASSPPELGDNEQFF
>TRBV4-2|NA|TRBJ2-3|few
TGTGCCAGCAGCCAAGAGGGCAGGGTCGAGGCAGATACGCAGTATTTT
CASSQEGRVEADTQYF
>TRBV4-1|TRBD1|TRBJ1-5|NA
TGCGCCAGCAGCACCGCCATGGACAGGGGGCAGCCCCAGCATTTT
CASSTAMDRGQPQHF
>TRBV5-1|NA|TRBJ1-1|few
TGCGCCAGCAGCACCCGTCGTTTTGGGGCAACTGAAGCTTTCTTT
CASSTRRFGATEAFF
>TRBV4-1|TRBD2|TRBJ2-1|NA
TGCGCCAGCAGCCGAAATACGGCGCGGGGGGGGTTCTACAATGAGCAGTTCTTC
CASSRNTARGGFYNEQFF
>TRBV7-9|NA|TRBJ2-1|NA
TGTGCCAGCAGCCCATTTTGGGTCAATGAGCAGTTCTTC
CASSPFWVNEQFF
>TRBV5-1|NA|TRBJ1-6|NA
TGCGCCAGCAGCGAAGGCCACGGGGCGAACCCCCTCCACTTT
CASSEGHGANPLHF
>TRBV7-2|NA|TRBJ2-3|few
TGTGCCAGCAGCTTAGTGACTTTCTTCACAGATACGCAGTATTTT
CASSLVTFFTDTQYF
>TRBV18|NA|TRBJ1-5|few
TGTGCCAGCTCACCCGGGAGGGATCAGCCCCAGCATTTT
CASSPGRDQPQHF
>TRBV18|NA|TRBJ1-2|few
TGTGCCAGCTCACCCCCGGGGGGGTCCGGCTACACCTTC
CASSPPGGSGYTF
>TRBV5-1|NA|TRBJ2-3|few
TGCGCCAGCAGCTTCGGCGGGCTGGATACGCAGTATTTT
CASSFGGLDTQYF
>TRBV7-2|NA|TRBJ2-6|NA
TGTGCCAGCAGCGGGCAGGCGGCCAACGTCCTGACTTTC
CASSGQAANVLTF
>TRBV5-1|NA|TRBJ1-2|NA
TGCGCCAGCAGCACCGAGGGGGCTAACTATGGCTACACCTTC
CASSTEGANYGYTF
>TRBV4-2|NA|TRBJ1-3|NA
TGTGCCATCAGCCAAGAGTTAGTTCGCTCTGGAAACACCATATATTTT
CAISQELVRSGNTIYF
>TRBV29-1|NA|TRBJ2-5|many
TGCAGCGTTGTTGGCAGATTCCAAGAGACCCAGTACTTC
CSVVGRFQETQYF
>TRBV4-1|NA|TRBJ1-1|NA
TGCGCCAGCAGCCAAGTACCGGGGGACACTGAAGCTTTCTTT
CASSQVPGDTEAFF